The text below deals with one TCR beta chain. Its antigen is undetermined. Germline CDR1 and CDR2: MGHRA and YSYEKL. The CDR3 has 20 residues. V was cut by 0 bases and J by 4 bases, with 22 bases left in between. Profiling relied on immunoSEQ multiplex PCR, and the TCRdb table lists in-frame clones only, not all of them. The sample holds 65,000 to 70,000 clones, roughly 90% seen once. This sample was included in a study of OX40 agonist ivuxolimab in advanced cancers. About the research overall: The group had a mean age of around 60 years, ranged from roughly 23 to 79, and was roughly 83% male. There were three patients with partial responses, one having hepatocellular carcinoma and two cutaneous melanoma.

General study points: CD4+ and CD8+ T cells in blood underwent clonal expansion by week 6 at 0.1 to 3.0 mg/kg. Nonresponders, in some cases, also had low normalized T-cell clonal expansion.

Sequencing used CD4+ or CD8+ T cells sorted from blood, obtained in a trial of the OX40 agonist ivuxolimab. V gene TRBV4-1 combines with J gene TRBJ2-6; D may be TRBD1 or TRBD2 (6 bases each). The source is an adult with an advanced solid tumor such as melanoma, head and neck, liver or kidney cancer. The CDR3 protein is CASSQDRGAQQGSGANVLTF. The CDR3 DNA sequence: TGCGCCAGCAGCCAAGATCGCGGGGCTCAACAGGGTTCGGGGGCCAACGTCCTGACTTTC.